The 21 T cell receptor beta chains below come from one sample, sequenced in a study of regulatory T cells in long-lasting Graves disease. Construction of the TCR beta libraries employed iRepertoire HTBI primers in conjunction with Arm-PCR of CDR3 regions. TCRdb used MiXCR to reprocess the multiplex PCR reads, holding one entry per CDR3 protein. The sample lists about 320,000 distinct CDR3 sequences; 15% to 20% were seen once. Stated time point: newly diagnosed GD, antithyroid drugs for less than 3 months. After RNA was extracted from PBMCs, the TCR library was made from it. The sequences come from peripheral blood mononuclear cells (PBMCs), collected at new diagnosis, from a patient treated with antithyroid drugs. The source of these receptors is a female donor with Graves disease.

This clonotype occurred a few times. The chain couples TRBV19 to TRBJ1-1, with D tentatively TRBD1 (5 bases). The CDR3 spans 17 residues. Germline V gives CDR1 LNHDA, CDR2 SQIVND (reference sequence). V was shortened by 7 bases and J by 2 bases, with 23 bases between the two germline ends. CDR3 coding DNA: TGTGCCAGTAACCCCCTGGGGGGGGTTGGGGCTAACACTGAAGCTTTCTTT. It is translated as CASNPLGGVGANTEAFF. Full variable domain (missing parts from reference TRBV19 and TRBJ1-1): DGGITQSPKYLFRKEGQNVTLSCEQNLNHDAMYWYRQDPGQGLRLIYYSQIVNDFQKGDIAEGYSVSREKKESFPLTVTSAQKNPTAFYLCASNPLGGVGANTEAFFGQGTRLTVV.

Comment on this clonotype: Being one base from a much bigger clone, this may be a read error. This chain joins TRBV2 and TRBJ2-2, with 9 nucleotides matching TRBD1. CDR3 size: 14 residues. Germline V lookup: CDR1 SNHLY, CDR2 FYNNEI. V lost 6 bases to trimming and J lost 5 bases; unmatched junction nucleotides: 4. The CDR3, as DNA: TGTGCCAGCAGCCGGACAGGGGATACCGGGGAGCTGTTTTTT. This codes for CASSRTGDTGELFF.

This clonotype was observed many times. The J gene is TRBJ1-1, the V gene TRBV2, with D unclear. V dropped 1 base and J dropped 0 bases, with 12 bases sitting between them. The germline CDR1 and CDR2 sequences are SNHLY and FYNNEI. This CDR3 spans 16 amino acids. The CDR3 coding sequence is TGTGCCAGCAGTGAAGAGGAAGACGGCTTGAACACTGAAGCTTTCTTT. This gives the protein CASSEEEDGLNTEAFF.

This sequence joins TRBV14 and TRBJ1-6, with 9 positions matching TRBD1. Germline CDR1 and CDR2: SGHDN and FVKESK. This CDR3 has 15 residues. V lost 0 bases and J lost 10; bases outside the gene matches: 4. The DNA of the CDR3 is TGTGCCAGCAGCCAAGAGGGGACAGGGAACTCACCCCTCCACTTT. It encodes CASSQEGTGNSPLHF. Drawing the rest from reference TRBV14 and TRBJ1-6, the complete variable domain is EAGVTQFPSHSVIEKGQTVTLRCDPISGHDNLYWYRRVMGKEIKFLLHFVKESKQDESGMPNNRFLAERTGGTYSTLKVQPAELEDSGVYFCASSQEGTGNSPLHFGNGTRLTVT.

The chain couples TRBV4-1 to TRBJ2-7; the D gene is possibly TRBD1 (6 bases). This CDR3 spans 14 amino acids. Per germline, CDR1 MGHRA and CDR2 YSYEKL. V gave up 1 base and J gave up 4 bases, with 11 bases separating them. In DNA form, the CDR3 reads TGCGCCAGCAGCCAAGTAACAGGGAAGTACGAGCAGTACTTC. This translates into CASSQVTGKYEQYF.

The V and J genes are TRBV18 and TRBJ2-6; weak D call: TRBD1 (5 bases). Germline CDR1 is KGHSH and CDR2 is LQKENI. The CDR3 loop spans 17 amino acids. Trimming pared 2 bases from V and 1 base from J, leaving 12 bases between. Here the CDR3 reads CASSPMTANSGANVLTF. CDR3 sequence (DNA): TGTGCCAGCTCACCAATGACAGCTAATTCTGGGGCCAACGTCCTGACTTTC.

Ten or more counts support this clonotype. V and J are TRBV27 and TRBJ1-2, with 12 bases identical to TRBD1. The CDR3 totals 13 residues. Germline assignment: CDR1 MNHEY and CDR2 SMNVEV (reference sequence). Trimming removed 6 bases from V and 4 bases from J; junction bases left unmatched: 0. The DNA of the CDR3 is TGTGCCAGCAGGGGACAGGGGGCCTATGGCTACACCTTC. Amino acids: CASRGQGAYGYTF.

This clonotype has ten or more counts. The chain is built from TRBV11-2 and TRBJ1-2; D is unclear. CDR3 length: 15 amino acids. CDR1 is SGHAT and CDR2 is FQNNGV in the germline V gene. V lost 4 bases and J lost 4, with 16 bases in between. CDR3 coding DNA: TGTGCCAGCAGCTCCACAAGTAGCCCTTTCTATGGCTACACCTTC. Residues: CASSSTSSPFYGYTF. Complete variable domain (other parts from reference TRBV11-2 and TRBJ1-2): EAGVAQSPRYKIIEKRQSVAFWCNPISGHATLYWYQQILGQGPKLLIQFQNNGVVDDSQLPKDRFSAERLKGVDSTLKIQPAKLEDSAVYLCASSSTSSPFYGYTFGSGTRLTVV.

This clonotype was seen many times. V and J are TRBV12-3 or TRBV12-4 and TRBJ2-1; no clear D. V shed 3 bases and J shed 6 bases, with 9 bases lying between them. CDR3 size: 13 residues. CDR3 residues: CASSFLPGNEQFF. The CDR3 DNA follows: TGTGCCAGCAGTTTCCTCCCGGGCAATGAGCAGTTCTTC.

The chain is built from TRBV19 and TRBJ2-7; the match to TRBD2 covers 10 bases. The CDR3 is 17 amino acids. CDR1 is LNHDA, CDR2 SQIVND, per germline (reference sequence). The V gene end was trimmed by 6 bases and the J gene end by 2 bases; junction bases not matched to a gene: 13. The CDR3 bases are TGTGCCAGTAGCCCGCCGTCAGCGGGAGGGCCCCCCTACGAGCAGTACTTC. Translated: CASSPPSAGGPPYEQYF.

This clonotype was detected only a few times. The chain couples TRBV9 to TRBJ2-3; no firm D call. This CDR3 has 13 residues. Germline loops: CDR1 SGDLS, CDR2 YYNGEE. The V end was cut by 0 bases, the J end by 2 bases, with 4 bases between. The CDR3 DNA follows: TGTGCCAGCAGCGTAGGGGACACAGATACGCAGTATTTT. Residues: CASSVGDTDTQYF.

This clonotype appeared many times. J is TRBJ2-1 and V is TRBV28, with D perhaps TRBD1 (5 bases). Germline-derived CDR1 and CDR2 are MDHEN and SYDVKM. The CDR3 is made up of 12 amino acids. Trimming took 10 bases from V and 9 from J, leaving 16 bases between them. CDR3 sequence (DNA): TGTGCCACCGCTGGGGCAACTGGTGAGCAGTTCTTC. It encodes CATAGATGEQFF.

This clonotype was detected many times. DNA for the CDR3: TGTGCCAGCAGCCCGCCCTCCGGGACTAGCGGTTACAATGAGCAGTTCTTC. Protein product: CASSPPSGTSGYNEQFF. The chain employs TRBV14 and TRBJ2-1, with 11 bases lining up with TRBD2. Germline lookup yields CDR1 SGHDN and CDR2 FVKESK. This CDR3 spans 17 amino acids. V was pared by 4 bases and J by 4 bases, with 9 bases of the junction left unmatched.

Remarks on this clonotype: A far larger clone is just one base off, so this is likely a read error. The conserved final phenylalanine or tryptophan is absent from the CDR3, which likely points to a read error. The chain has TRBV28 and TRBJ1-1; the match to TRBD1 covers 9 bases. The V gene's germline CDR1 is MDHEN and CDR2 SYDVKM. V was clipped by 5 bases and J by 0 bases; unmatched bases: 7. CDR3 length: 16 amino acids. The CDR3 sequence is CASSPGQGIMNTEAFS. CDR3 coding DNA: TGTGCCAGCAGTCCCGGACAGGGGATAATGAACACTGAAGCTTTCTCT.

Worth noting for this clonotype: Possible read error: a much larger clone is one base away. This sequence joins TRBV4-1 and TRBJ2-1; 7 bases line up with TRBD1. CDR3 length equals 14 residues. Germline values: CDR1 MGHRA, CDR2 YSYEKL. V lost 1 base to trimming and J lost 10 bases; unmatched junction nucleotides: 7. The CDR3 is CASSQGQGAYEQFF. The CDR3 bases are TGCGCCAGCAGCCAAGGACAGGGCGCCTACGAGCAGTTCTTC.

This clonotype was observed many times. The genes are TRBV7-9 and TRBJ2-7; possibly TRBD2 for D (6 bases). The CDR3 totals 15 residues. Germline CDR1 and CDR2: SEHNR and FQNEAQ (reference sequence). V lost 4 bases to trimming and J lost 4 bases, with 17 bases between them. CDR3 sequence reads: CASSSRLGPEYEQYF. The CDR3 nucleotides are TGTGCCAGCAGCTCACGACTAGGGCCAGAGTACGAGCAGTACTTC.

CDR3 region: CSARAGNSNEKLFF. The DNA for the CDR3 is TGCAGTGCTAGGGCAGGGAACTCTAATGAAAAACTGTTTTTT. The genes are TRBV20-1 and TRBJ1-4, with a tentative D call TRBD1 (5 bases). CDR1 and CDR2 (germline): DFQATT, SNEGSKA (reference sequence). CDR3 size: 14 residues. Trimming cost V 3 bases and J 3 bases, with 11 bases left between them.

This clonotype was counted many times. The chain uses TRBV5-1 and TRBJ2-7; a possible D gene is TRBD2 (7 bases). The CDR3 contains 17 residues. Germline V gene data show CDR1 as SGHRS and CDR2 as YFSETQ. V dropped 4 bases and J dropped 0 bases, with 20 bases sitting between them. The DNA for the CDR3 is TGCGCCAGCAGCCCCTGGGAGGGGGTGCCCAACTCCTACGAGCAGTACTTC. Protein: CASSPWEGVPNSYEQYF.

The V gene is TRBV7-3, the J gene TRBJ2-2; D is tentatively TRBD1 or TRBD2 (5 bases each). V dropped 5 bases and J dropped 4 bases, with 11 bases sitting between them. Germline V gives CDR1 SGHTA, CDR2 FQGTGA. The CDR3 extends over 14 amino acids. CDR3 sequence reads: CASSLDGGTGELFF. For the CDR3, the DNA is TGTGCCAGCAGCCTGGATGGGGGCACCGGGGAGCTGTTTTTT.

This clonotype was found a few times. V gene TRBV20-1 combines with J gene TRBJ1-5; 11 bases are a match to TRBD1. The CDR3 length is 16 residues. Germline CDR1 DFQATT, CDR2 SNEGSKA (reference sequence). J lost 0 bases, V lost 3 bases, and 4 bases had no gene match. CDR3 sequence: CSARDRGPLSNQPQHF. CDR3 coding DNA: TGCAGTGCTAGGGACAGGGGGCCGCTTAGCAATCAGCCCCAGCATTTT.

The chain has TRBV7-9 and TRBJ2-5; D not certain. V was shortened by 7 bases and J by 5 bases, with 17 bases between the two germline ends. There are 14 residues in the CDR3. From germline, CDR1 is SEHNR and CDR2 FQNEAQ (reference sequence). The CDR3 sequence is CASTRSTLGETQYF. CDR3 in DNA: TGTGCCAGCACCCGGTCGACCCTCGGGGAGACCCAGTACTTC.